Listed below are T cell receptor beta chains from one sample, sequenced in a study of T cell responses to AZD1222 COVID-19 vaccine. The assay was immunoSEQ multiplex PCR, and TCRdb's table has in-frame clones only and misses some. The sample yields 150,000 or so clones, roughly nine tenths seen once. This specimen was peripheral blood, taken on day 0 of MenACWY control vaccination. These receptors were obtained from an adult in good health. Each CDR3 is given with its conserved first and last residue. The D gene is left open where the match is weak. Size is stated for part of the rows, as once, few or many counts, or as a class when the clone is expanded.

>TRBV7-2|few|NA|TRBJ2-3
CASSPQASPTQYF
TGTGCCAGCAGCCCCCAGGCCTCACCTACGCAGTATTTT
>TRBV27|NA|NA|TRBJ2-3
CASIGGGKDTQYF
TGTGCCAGCATAGGTGGGGGTAAAGATACGCAGTATTTT
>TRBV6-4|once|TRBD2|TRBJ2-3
CASSMTSGGLTDTQYF
TGTGCCAGCAGTATGACTAGCGGGGGCCTCACAGATACGCAGTATTTT
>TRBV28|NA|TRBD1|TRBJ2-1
CASSLLARGFYNEQFF
TGTGCCAGCAGTTTATTAGCCAGGGGGTTCTACAATGAGCAGTTCTTC
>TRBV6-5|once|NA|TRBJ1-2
CASRAKTANYGYTF
TGTGCCAGCAGAGCAAAGACAGCGAACTATGGCTACACCTTC
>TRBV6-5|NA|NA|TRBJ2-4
CASSLSGVTKNIQYF
TGTGCCAGCAGCTTGTCAGGAGTGACCAAAAACATTCAGTACTTC
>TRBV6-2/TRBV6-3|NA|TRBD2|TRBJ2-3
CASSRSGRGDTQYF
TGTGCCAGCAGCCGTAGCGGGAGAGGAGATACGCAGTATTTT
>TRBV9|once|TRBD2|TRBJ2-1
CASSVGPGLGGLSIDNEQFF
TGTGCCAGCAGCGTAGGCCCAGGACTAGGAGGATTGTCGATTGACAATGAGCAGTTCTTC
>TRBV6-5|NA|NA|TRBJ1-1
CASSSGRGVAAEAFF
TGTGCCAGCAGTTCTGGAAGGGGAGTGGCGGCTGAAGCTTTCTTT
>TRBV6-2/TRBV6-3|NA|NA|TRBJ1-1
CASSFGTQAFF
TGTGCCAGCAGTTTTGGGACACAAGCTTTCTTT
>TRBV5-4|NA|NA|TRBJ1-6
CASAVGASPLHF
TGTGCCAGCGCCGTGGGGGCCTCACCCCTCCACTTT
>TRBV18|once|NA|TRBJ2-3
CASSPVGSSDTQYF
TGTGCCAGCTCACCAGTGGGGTCCAGTGATACGCAGTATTTT
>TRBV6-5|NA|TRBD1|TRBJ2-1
CASSYTPGQGPNEQFF
TGTGCCAGCAGTTACACCCCGGGACAGGGCCCCAATGAGCAGTTCTTC
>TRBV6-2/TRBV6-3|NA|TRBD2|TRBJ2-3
CASTPSGMGTDTQYF
TGTGCCAGCACCCCTAGCGGGATGGGCACAGATACGCAGTATTTT
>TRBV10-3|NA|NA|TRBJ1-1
CAIRVGGLAEAFF
TGTGCCATCAGGGTCGGGGGGCTCGCTGAAGCTTTCTTT
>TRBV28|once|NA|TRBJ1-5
CASIQRFGGNQPQHF
TGTGCCAGCATCCAAAGGTTTGGCGGCAATCAGCCCCAGCATTTT
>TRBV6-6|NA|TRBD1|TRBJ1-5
CASTDTGGRPQHF
TGTGCCAGCACCGATACAGGGGGCAGGCCCCAGCATTTT
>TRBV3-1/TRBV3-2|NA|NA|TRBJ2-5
CASSQSGRRWETQYF
TGTGCCAGCAGCCAATCTGGGCGTAGGTGGGAGACCCAGTACTTC
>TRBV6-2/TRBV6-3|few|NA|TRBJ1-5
CASSYYTGWEAQHF
TGTGCCAGCAGTTACTATACGGGATGGGAGGCCCAGCATTTT
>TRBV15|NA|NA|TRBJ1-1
CATGRRASTEAFF
TGTGCCACCGGACGTCGGGCTAGCACTGAAGCTTTCTTT
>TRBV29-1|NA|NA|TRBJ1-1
CSAEKGPTEAFF
TGCAGCGCTGAGAAGGGCCCCACTGAAGCTTTCTTT
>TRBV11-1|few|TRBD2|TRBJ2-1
CASSLGRLAGEGEQFF
TGTGCCAGCAGCTTAGGTAGGCTAGCGGGAGAGGGTGAGCAGTTCTTC
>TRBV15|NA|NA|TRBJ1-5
CATKDQKISNQPQHF
TGTGCCACCAAGGATCAGAAGATTAGCAATCAGCCCCAGCATTTT
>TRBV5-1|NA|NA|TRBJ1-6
CASTLAPWKSSSYNSPLHF
TGCGCCAGCACATTGGCCCCCTGGAAGAGTAGCTCCTATAATTCACCCCTCCACTTT
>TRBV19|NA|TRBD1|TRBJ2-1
CASSRTGNEQFF
TGTGCCAGTAGTCGGACAGGGAATGAGCAGTTCTTC
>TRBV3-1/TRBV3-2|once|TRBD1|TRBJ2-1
CASRHRGQGNEQFF
TGTGCCAGCAGGCACCGGGGACAGGGGAATGAGCAGTTCTTC
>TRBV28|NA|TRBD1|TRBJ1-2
CASGWDRGENNYGYTF
TGTGCCAGCGGATGGGACAGGGGGGAGAATAACTATGGCTACACCTTC
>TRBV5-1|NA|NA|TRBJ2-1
CASSWGHRDEQFF
TGCGCCAGCAGCTGGGGACATCGCGATGAGCAGTTCTTC
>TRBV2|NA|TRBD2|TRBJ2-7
CASSATSGRALRASYEQYF
TGTGCCAGCAGCGCAACTAGCGGGAGGGCCTTGAGGGCATCCTACGAGCAGTACTTC
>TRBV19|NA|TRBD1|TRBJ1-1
CASGVQGKAFF
TGTGCCAGTGGGGTACAGGGGAAAGCTTTCTTT
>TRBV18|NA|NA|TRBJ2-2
CASSPQTAGELFF
TGTGCCAGCTCACCACAGACCGCCGGGGAGCTGTTTTTT